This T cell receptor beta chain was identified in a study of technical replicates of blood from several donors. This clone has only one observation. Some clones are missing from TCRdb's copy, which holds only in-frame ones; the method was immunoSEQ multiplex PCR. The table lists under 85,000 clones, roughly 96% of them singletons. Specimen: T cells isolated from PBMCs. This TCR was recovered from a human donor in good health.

Here the CDR3 DNA reads TGTGCCAGTAGTCTGAGCGGGACCTACAATGAGCAGTTCTTC. It yields the protein CASSLSGTYNEQFF. The chain recombines TRBV19 with TRBJ2-1; 7 bases align to TRBD2. The V segment lost 5 bases and the J segment 2 bases; nucleotides outside the gene matches: 3. This CDR3 region has 14 residues. Germline V gene lookup returns CDR1 LNHDA and CDR2 SQIVND (reference sequence).